This T cell receptor beta chain was retrieved from a study of graft-versus-host responses after intestinal transplantation. On the study more broadly: Grafts were multivisceral, liver-intestinal, or isolated intestinal. The recipients all started with anti-thymocyte globulin induction and then took tacrolimus and steroids for 2 to 4 years.

Findings and limits, study-wide: The recipient marrow held GvH clones, and some of them showed up first in ileum or blood. Declines in HvG clones occurring early post-transplant were associated with peak circulating GvH clone levels.

On this clone itself: Its antigen is unknown.

V shed 0 bases and J shed 4 bases, with 13 bases lying between them. Germline CDR1 GTSNPN, CDR2 SVGIG (reference sequence). This CDR3 has 15 residues. Only in-frame clones appear in the TCRdb table, and some are missing; sequencing was by immunoSEQ multiplex PCR. The table has over 100,000 clones, 90% to 95% seen once; the top ten hold 0.095% to 0.15%. The receptor comes from a human donor who received an intestinal transplant. The chain carries TRBV30 and TRBJ2-1, with D possibly matching TRBD2 (5 bases). Specimen: unstimulated CD4+ T cells sorted from spleen or lymph node cells, collected before intestinal transplant. CDR3 protein: CAWSVPSRTYNEQFF. The CDR3 DNA reads as TGTGCCTGGAGTGTACCGTCTAGGACTTACAATGAGCAGTTCTTC.